The rows below give T cell receptor beta chains drawn from one sample of a study of early T cells in non-severe SARS-CoV-2 infection. TCRdb reanalysed the 5' RACE reads using MiXCR and keeps one entry per CDR3 protein. The sample lists approximately 40,000 distinct CDR3 sequences, 9% to 10% occurring once. Source material: whole blood. Every receptor here comes from an adult who was a healthcare worker with PCR-confirmed SARS-CoV-2 infection or an uninfected control (not recorded which). The CDR3 runs from the conserved cysteine through the conserved F or W. The D gene is left open where the match is weak. Only part of the rows carry a size: once, few, many, or a class if the clone is expanded.

CDR3aa: CASSLISGTSGSGTGELFF
CDR3nt: TGTGCCAGCAGCTTAATCTCCGGGACTAGCGGTTCGGGGACCGGGGAGCTGTTTTTT
j_gene: TRBJ2-2
v_gene: TRBV11-3
abundance: NA
d_gene: TRBD2

CDR3aa: CASSPTGIGGEQYF
CDR3nt: TGTGCCAGCTCACCGACAGGGATCGGCGGCGAGCAGTACTTC
j_gene: TRBJ2-7
v_gene: TRBV18
abundance: NA
d_gene: TRBD1

CDR3aa: CSARDGDLGAFF
CDR3nt: TGCAGTGCTAGGGACGGGGACCTAGGGGCGTTCTTC
j_gene: TRBJ2-1
v_gene: TRBV20-1
abundance: many
d_gene: NA

CDR3aa: CASSLTGFTYNEQFF
CDR3nt: TGTGCCAGCAGCCTCACAGGGTTTACCTACAATGAGCAGTTCTTC
j_gene: TRBJ2-1
v_gene: TRBV7-9
abundance: many
d_gene: NA

CDR3aa: CASSLRPPRQRPYNEQFF
CDR3nt: TGTGCCAGCAGCTTACGCCCGCCACGACAAAGGCCCTACAATGAGCAGTTCTTC
j_gene: TRBJ2-1
v_gene: TRBV7-6
abundance: many
d_gene: NA

CDR3aa: CASTPRVGRNTEAFF
CDR3nt: TGTGCCAGCACCCCTAGGGTCGGAAGGAACACTGAAGCTTTCTTT
j_gene: TRBJ1-1
v_gene: TRBV7-9
abundance: NA
d_gene: NA

CDR3aa: CASSFGDSYGYTF
CDR3nt: TGTGCCAGCAGCTTTGGGGACAGCTATGGCTACACCTTC
j_gene: TRBJ1-2
v_gene: TRBV7-2
abundance: few
d_gene: TRBD1

CDR3aa: CASSRQGRNTEAFF
CDR3nt: TGTGCCAGCAGTCGACAGGGGAGGAACACTGAAGCTTTCTTT
j_gene: TRBJ1-1
v_gene: TRBV12-3/TRBV12-4
abundance: many
d_gene: TRBD1

CDR3aa: CASSPSTGIAYNEQFF
CDR3nt: TGTGCCAGCTCACCTTCGACAGGGATCGCCTACAATGAGCAGTTCTTC
j_gene: TRBJ2-1
v_gene: TRBV18
abundance: many
d_gene: TRBD1

CDR3aa: CASSLGARGGGYTF
CDR3nt: TGTGCCAGCAGCTTAGGAGCAAGGGGAGGAGGCTACACCTTC
j_gene: TRBJ1-2
v_gene: TRBV7-6
abundance: NA
d_gene: NA

CDR3aa: CASSQAAVRNEQFF
CDR3nt: TGCGCCAGCAGCCAGGCGGCTGTTCGCAATGAGCAGTTCTTC
j_gene: TRBJ2-1
v_gene: TRBV4-1
abundance: many
d_gene: NA

CDR3aa: CALGGGLPADTQYF
CDR3nt: TGTGCCCTGGGGGGGGGACTCCCAGCAGATACGCAGTATTTT
j_gene: TRBJ2-3
v_gene: TRBV7-2
abundance: many
d_gene: TRBD2

CDR3aa: CASSYEGGGTEAFF
CDR3nt: TGTGCCAGCAGTTACGAGGGGGGAGGCACTGAAGCTTTCTTT
j_gene: TRBJ1-1
v_gene: TRBV6-5
abundance: many
d_gene: NA

CDR3aa: CASNHLDRYYEQYF
CDR3nt: TGTGCCAGCAACCACCTCGACAGATACTACGAGCAGTACTTC
j_gene: TRBJ2-7
v_gene: TRBV6-1
abundance: many
d_gene: NA

CDR3aa: CSVGSGSGNTIYF
CDR3nt: TGCAGCGTTGGAAGTGGCTCTGGAAACACCATATATTTT
j_gene: TRBJ1-3
v_gene: TRBV29-1
abundance: few
d_gene: NA

CDR3aa: CASSLVSGPSTDTQYF
CDR3nt: TGCGCCAGCAGCTTGGTATCCGGGCCTAGCACAGATACGCAGTATTTT
j_gene: TRBJ2-3
v_gene: TRBV5-1
abundance: many
d_gene: NA

CDR3aa: CSARDPRTRNTIYF
CDR3nt: TGCAGTGCTAGAGATCCTAGGACGAGAAACACCATATATTTT
j_gene: TRBJ1-3
v_gene: TRBV20-1
abundance: many
d_gene: NA

CDR3aa: CASILGPAYEQYF
CDR3nt: TGTGCCAGCATATTAGGGCCCGCCTACGAGCAGTACTTC
j_gene: TRBJ2-7
v_gene: TRBV6-1
abundance: NA
d_gene: NA

CDR3aa: CASSPRASGTVYF
CDR3nt: TGTGCCAGCAGTCCCCGTGCTTCCGGCACTGTGTACTTC
j_gene: TRBJ2-4
v_gene: TRBV12-3/TRBV12-4
abundance: many
d_gene: NA

CDR3aa: CASSSRSQSGNSPLHF
CDR3nt: TGTGCCAGCAGTTCCCGGAGCCAGTCCGGTAATTCACCCCTCCACTTT
j_gene: TRBJ1-6
v_gene: TRBV12-3/TRBV12-4
abundance: NA
d_gene: NA

CDR3aa: CASGAGGQGPDTQYF
CDR3nt: TGTGCCAGCGGTGCGGGGGGGCAGGGGCCAGATACGCAGTATTTT
j_gene: TRBJ2-3
v_gene: TRBV6-4
abundance: many
d_gene: TRBD2

CDR3aa: CASSYSGQLTDTQYF
CDR3nt: TGTGCCAGCAGTTACTCCGGACAGCTCACAGATACGCAGTATTTT
j_gene: TRBJ2-3
v_gene: TRBV6-5
abundance: many
d_gene: NA

CDR3aa: CASSLDVPPYEQFF
CDR3nt: TGTGCCAGCAGTTTGGACGTCCCCCCGTATGAGCAGTTCTTC
j_gene: TRBJ2-1
v_gene: TRBV27
abundance: few
d_gene: NA

CDR3aa: CASARSGDYNEQFF
CDR3nt: TGTGCCAGCGCGCGTAGCGGGGACTACAATGAGCAGTTCTTC
j_gene: TRBJ2-1
v_gene: TRBV18
abundance: many
d_gene: TRBD2

CDR3aa: CSNKQGDFNEQFF
CDR3nt: TGCAGCAATAAGCAGGGAGACTTCAATGAGCAGTTCTTC
j_gene: TRBJ2-1
v_gene: TRBV29-1
abundance: many
d_gene: NA

CDR3aa: CASNLAGGPGEQYF
CDR3nt: TGCGCCAGCAACCTAGCGGGGGGGCCGGGAGAGCAGTACTTC
j_gene: TRBJ2-7
v_gene: TRBV10-2
abundance: few
d_gene: TRBD2

CDR3aa: CSVVELNTEAFF
CDR3nt: TGCAGCGTTGTAGAGTTGAACACTGAAGCTTTCTTT
j_gene: TRBJ1-1
v_gene: TRBV29-1
abundance: NA
d_gene: NA

CDR3aa: CSVESLDDSRWNEQFF
CDR3nt: TGCAGCGTTGAGAGTTTGGACGACTCAAGGTGGAATGAGCAGTTCTTC
j_gene: TRBJ2-1
v_gene: TRBV29-1
abundance: many
d_gene: NA

CDR3aa: CASNRWEPNSPLHF
CDR3nt: TGTGCCAGTAACCGTTGGGAGCCCAATTCACCCCTCCACTTT
j_gene: TRBJ1-6
v_gene: TRBV19
abundance: few
d_gene: NA

CDR3aa: CASSLEDGRSGNTIYF
CDR3nt: TGTGCCAGCAGCTTAGAGGACGGACGCTCTGGAAACACCATATATTTT
j_gene: TRBJ1-3
v_gene: TRBV5-4
abundance: NA
d_gene: NA

CDR3aa: CASSLYRTGGADTQYF
CDR3nt: TGCGCCAGCAGCTTGTATAGGACAGGGGGCGCAGATACGCAGTATTTT
j_gene: TRBJ2-3
v_gene: TRBV5-1
abundance: many
d_gene: TRBD1

CDR3aa: CASSSPGSFGSYTEAFF
CDR3nt: TGTGCCAGCAGTTCCCCAGGGTCTTTCGGCTCGTACACTGAAGCTTTCTTT
j_gene: TRBJ1-1
v_gene: TRBV28
abundance: many
d_gene: NA

CDR3aa: CASRPPLAGVGDEQFF
CDR3nt: TGTGCCAGCAGACCCCCCCTAGCGGGGGTTGGGGATGAGCAGTTCTTC
j_gene: TRBJ2-1
v_gene: TRBV6-5
abundance: few
d_gene: TRBD2

CDR3aa: CSVGSGAEEKLFF
CDR3nt: TGCAGCGTTGGGTCGGGGGCGGAGGAAAAACTGTTTTTT
j_gene: TRBJ1-4
v_gene: TRBV29-1
abundance: many
d_gene: NA

CDR3aa: CSASRTGDMNTEAFF
CDR3nt: TGCAGTGCTAGCAGGACAGGGGACATGAACACTGAAGCTTTCTTT
j_gene: TRBJ1-1
v_gene: TRBV20-1
abundance: few
d_gene: TRBD1

CDR3aa: CASSYSIRRGIWGQYF
CDR3nt: TGTGCCAGCAGTTACTCGATAAGACGCGGTATCTGGGGCCAGTACTTC
j_gene: TRBJ2-5
v_gene: TRBV6-5
abundance: many
d_gene: NA

CDR3aa: CASSQVGFAGANVLTF
CDR3nt: TGTGCCAGCAGCCAAGTCGGATTCGCTGGGGCCAACGTCCTGACTTTC
j_gene: TRBJ2-6
v_gene: TRBV14
abundance: few
d_gene: NA

CDR3aa: CASSLAISGGVNEQFF
CDR3nt: TGTGCCAGCAGTTTAGCGATTAGCGGGGGGGTAAATGAGCAGTTCTTC
j_gene: TRBJ2-1
v_gene: TRBV12-3/TRBV12-4
abundance: many
d_gene: TRBD2

CDR3aa: CASSQKHSGGTTTNEQFF
CDR3nt: TGCGCCAGCAGCCAAAAGCATTCAGGGGGCACGACGACCAATGAGCAGTTCTTC
j_gene: TRBJ2-1
v_gene: TRBV4-3
abundance: NA
d_gene: TRBD1

CDR3aa: CASSWVTSTDTQYF
CDR3nt: TGTGCCAGCAGCTGGGTTACTAGCACAGATACGCAGTATTTT
j_gene: TRBJ2-3
v_gene: TRBV7-6
abundance: many
d_gene: NA

CDR3aa: CASSYRAAGLSSYNEQFF
CDR3nt: TGTGCCAGCAGTTACCGGGCAGCGGGACTTTCCTCCTACAATGAGCAGTTCTTC
j_gene: TRBJ2-1
v_gene: TRBV6-6
abundance: many
d_gene: TRBD2

CDR3aa: CASSEGTGPGNTIYF
CDR3nt: TGTGCCAGCAGCGAGGGGACAGGGCCTGGAAACACCATATATTTT
j_gene: TRBJ1-3
v_gene: TRBV9
abundance: many
d_gene: TRBD1

CDR3aa: CASSSSPGQGVNEQFF
CDR3nt: TGTGCCAGCAGCTCCTCTCCGGGACAGGGGGTCAATGAGCAGTTCTTC
j_gene: TRBJ2-1
v_gene: TRBV6-5
abundance: NA
d_gene: TRBD1

CDR3aa: CASGLVLEGGAGAFF
CDR3nt: TGTGCTAGTGGTTTGGTACTCGAGGGGGGAGCAGGAGCTTTCTTT
j_gene: TRBJ1-1
v_gene: TRBV12-5
abundance: NA
d_gene: NA

CDR3aa: CASRGPQNSPLHF
CDR3nt: TGTGCCAGTAGGGGACCTCAGAATTCACCCCTCCACTTT
j_gene: TRBJ1-6
v_gene: TRBV19
abundance: few
d_gene: NA

CDR3aa: CASSRTDTQETQYF
CDR3nt: TGTGCCAGCAGCAGGACGGACACTCAAGAGACCCAGTACTTC
j_gene: TRBJ2-5
v_gene: TRBV21-1
abundance: many
d_gene: NA

CDR3aa: CASSLTEFNSPLHF
CDR3nt: TGTGCCAGCAGTTTAACGGAATTTAATTCACCCCTCCACTTT
j_gene: TRBJ1-6
v_gene: TRBV12-3/TRBV12-4
abundance: NA
d_gene: NA

CDR3aa: CASSREAGSFSGANVLTF
CDR3nt: TGTGCCAGCAGCCGGGAAGCGGGGTCCTTCTCTGGGGCCAACGTCCTGACTTTC
j_gene: TRBJ2-6
v_gene: TRBV3-1
abundance: few
d_gene: TRBD2

CDR3aa: CASSQDSEAFF
CDR3nt: TGTGCCAGCAGCCAGGACAGTGAAGCTTTCTTT
j_gene: TRBJ1-1
v_gene: TRBV7-9
abundance: few
d_gene: NA

CDR3aa: CASSYSRGKGYEQYF
CDR3nt: TGTGCCAGCAGTTACTCTCGGGGGAAGGGCTACGAGCAGTACTTC
j_gene: TRBJ2-7
v_gene: TRBV6-6
abundance: NA
d_gene: NA

CDR3aa: CASSFRLAVRQETQYF
CDR3nt: TGTGCCAGCAGTTTTAGGCTAGCGGTTCGCCAAGAGACCCAGTACTTC
j_gene: TRBJ2-5
v_gene: TRBV12-3/TRBV12-4
abundance: NA
d_gene: TRBD2

CDR3aa: CASSFATGGQPQHF
CDR3nt: TGTGCCAGCAGTTTTGCAACAGGGGGGCAGCCCCAGCATTTT
j_gene: TRBJ1-5
v_gene: TRBV12-3/TRBV12-4
abundance: many
d_gene: TRBD1

CDR3aa: CSARGREGYQPQHF
CDR3nt: TGCAGTGCTAGGGGCAGGGAGGGCTATCAGCCCCAGCATTTT
j_gene: TRBJ1-5
v_gene: TRBV20-1
abundance: many
d_gene: NA

CDR3aa: CSARGAVGRLGNSPLHF
CDR3nt: TGCAGTGCTAGAGGTGCAGTCGGCCGGCTGGGCAATTCACCCCTCCACTTT
j_gene: TRBJ1-6
v_gene: TRBV20-1
abundance: NA
d_gene: NA